Only a few counts were recorded for the clone carrying this TCR beta chain. One entry per CDR3 protein results from TCRdb running MiXCR on the 5' RACE reads. The sample lists 450,000 or so distinct CDR3 sequences, 14% occurring once. The CDR3 has 13 amino acids. Germline CDR1 is GTSNPN and CDR2 is SVGIG (reference sequence). V shed 5 bases and J shed 5 bases, with 15 bases lying between them. The entry originates in a study of identical twins. The sample was also linked to a second study, of yellow fever vaccine responses in identical twins.

The sample consisted of CD4+ T cells sorted from blood. This chain joins TRBV30 and TRBJ2-5; maybe TRBD2 (6 bases). The TCR sequence derives from a woman between 18 and 29 years old in good health. CDR3 protein: CAWASGDVETQYF. CDR3 DNA: TGTGCCTGGGCCTCGGGAGATGTGGAGACCCAGTACTTC.